Many counts were recorded for the clone carrying this T cell receptor (beta chain). Antigen unknown. The CDR3 is 17 residues long. Trimming shortened V by 3 bases and J by 5 bases, and 21 bases separated the two germline ends. Germline V lookup: CDR1 SGHVS, CDR2 FQNEAQ. Together with a sample-barcoded 5' primer, a J-beta primer mix was included in a second PCR lasting roughly 6 to 12 cycles. Each CDR3 protein gets one entry after TCRdb re-called the 5' RACE reads with MiXCR. The data contain under 1,000,000 distinct CDR3 sequences, roughly 40% of them singletons. Isolation per sample recovered at least 6.5 million PBMCs. This sample stems from a study of blood T cells in healthy people across ages. Study information: About one barcoded beta molecule per two T cells came from capture by template switching. Whole-study results and caveats: A roughly linear fall in TCR beta diversity per million T cells was seen with increasing age. Any conclusive comparison of naive versus antigen-experienced cells was prevented by using unsorted PBMCs.

This TCR was sampled from a young man in good health. Sequencing was performed on blood. The J gene is TRBJ2-3, the V gene TRBV7-8, with a tentative D call TRBD2 (6 bases). The CDR3 DNA reads as TGTGCCAGCAGCTTGTCCAATATGCTAGCGAGGGGAGATACGCAGTATTTT. Translated: CASSLSNMLARGDTQYF.